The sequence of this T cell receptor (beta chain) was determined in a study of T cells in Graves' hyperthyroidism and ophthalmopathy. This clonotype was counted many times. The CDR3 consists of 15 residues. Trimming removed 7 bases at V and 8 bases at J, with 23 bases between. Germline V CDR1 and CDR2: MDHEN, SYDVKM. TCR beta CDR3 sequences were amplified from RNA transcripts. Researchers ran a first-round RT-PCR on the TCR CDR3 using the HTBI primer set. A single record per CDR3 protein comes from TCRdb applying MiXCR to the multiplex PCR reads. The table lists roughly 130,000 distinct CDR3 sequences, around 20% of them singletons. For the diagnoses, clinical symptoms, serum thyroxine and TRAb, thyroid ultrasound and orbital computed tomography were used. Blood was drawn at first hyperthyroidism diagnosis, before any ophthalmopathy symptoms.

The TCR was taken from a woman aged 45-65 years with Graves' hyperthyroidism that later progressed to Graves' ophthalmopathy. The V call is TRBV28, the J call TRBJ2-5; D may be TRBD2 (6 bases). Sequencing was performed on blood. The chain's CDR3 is CASNGIGQGGYTQYF. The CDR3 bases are TGTGCCAGCAATGGTATTGGGCAGGGAGGTTACACCCAGTACTTC.